The 17 T cell receptor beta chains in this list originate from one sample, sequenced in a study of T-cell memory formation after mild COVID-19. TCRdb reanalysed the 5' RACE reads using MiXCR and keeps one entry per CDR3 protein. The sample lists around 300,000 distinct CDR3 sequences; roughly an eighth were seen once. Sequences were obtained from PBMCs or a T cell subset sorted from them (not recorded which). Receptor source: a man younger than 35 who had mild COVID-19 (a few samples of this study predate the infection). Cell type and time point are not known.

This sequence joins TRBV12-3 or TRBV12-4 and TRBJ2-2, with D tentatively TRBD2 (6 bases). This CDR3 is built from 13 residues. Trimming took off 8 bases at V and 1 base at J, with 8 bases between the two ends. In DNA form, the CDR3 reads TGTGCCAGCGGGGAGGAGAACACCGGGGAGCTGTTTTTT. This codes for CASGEENTGELFF.

The chain recombines TRBV20-1 with TRBJ1-2; 9 bases are shared with TRBD1. Per the germline V gene, CDR1 is DFQATT and CDR2 is SNEGSKA (reference sequence). The V segment lost 3 bases and the J segment 2 bases; nucleotides outside the gene matches: 4. The CDR3 covers 14 residues. The DNA for the CDR3 is TGCAGTGCTAGTCACAGGGGGCTGAACTATGGCTACACCTTC. Its protein product is CSASHRGLNYGYTF.

This clonotype was observed at least ten times. The rearrangement uses TRBV6-5 and TRBJ1-2; tentative D call: TRBD1 (6 bases). Germline V gene sequence: CDR1 MNHEY, CDR2 SVGAGI. Trimming pared 6 bases from V and 6 bases from J, leaving 17 bases between. This CDR3 has 14 amino acids. CDR3 sequence (DNA): TGTGCCAGCAGAACACCGGGGGGCGACGATGGCTACACCTTC. Protein sequence: CASRTPGGDDGYTF.

This clonotype appeared many times. V gene TRBV25-1 combines with J gene TRBJ1-6, with 8 bases lining up with TRBD1. CDR1 MGHDK and CDR2 SYGVNS come from the germline V gene. Trimming cost V 9 bases and J 9 bases; bases outside gene matches: 1. This CDR3 contains 11 residues. The CDR3 loop is CARDRGSPLHF. In DNA, the CDR3 is TGTGCCAGAGACAGGGGTTCACCCCTCCACTTT.

The J gene is TRBJ1-5, the V gene TRBV28, with 7 bases matching TRBD1. The germline V gene has CDR1 MDHEN and CDR2 SYDVKM. The CDR3 contains 15 residues. Trimming removed 1 base from V and 5 bases from J; junction bases left unmatched: 5. The CDR3 here is CASSLYRQGYQPQHF. As DNA, the CDR3 is TGTGCCAGCAGTTTATACAGACAGGGTTATCAGCCCCAGCATTTT. The complete variable domain, with remaining parts taken from reference TRBV28 and TRBJ1-5, reads DVKVTQSSRYLVKRTGEKVFLECVQDMDHENMFWYRQDPGLGLRLIYFSYDVKMKEKGDIPEGYSVSREKKERFSLILESASTNQTSMYLCASSLYRQGYQPQHFGDGTRLSIL.

The DNA of the CDR3 is TGTGCCAGCAGCTCACTAGTGGGGGGCACAGATACGCAGTATTTT. Translating gives CASSSLVGGTDTQYF. The chain has TRBV7-3 and TRBJ2-3, with D perhaps TRBD1 or TRBD2 (5 bases each). The CDR3 is made up of 15 amino acids. V lost 4 bases and J lost 1, with 12 bases in between. Germline V CDR1 and CDR2: SGHTA, FQGTGA.

This clonotype was counted at least ten times. The rearrangement joins TRBV4-3 to TRBJ2-2; D is unresolved. Trimming removed 2 bases from V and 7 bases from J, with 17 bases in between. This CDR3 is 16 amino acids long. Germline CDR1 is LGHNA and CDR2 is YSLEER. CDR3 protein: CASSQLVGSWYGELFF. CDR3 DNA: TGCGCCAGCAGCCAATTGGTGGGGTCGTGGTACGGGGAGCTGTTTTTT.

Only a few counts were recorded for this clonotype. CDR3 amino acids: CASSKFSDSPYGYTF. The CDR3 nucleotides are TGTGCCAGCAGCAAATTCTCTGACAGCCCCTATGGCTACACCTTC. The chain uses TRBV7-9 and TRBJ1-2, with a tentative D call TRBD1 (5 bases). From germline, CDR1 is SEHNR and CDR2 FQNEAQ (reference sequence). This CDR3 has 15 residues. Trimming took off 5 bases at V and 4 bases at J, with 17 bases between the two ends.

This clonotype was counted only a few times. The chain is built from TRBV5-5 and TRBJ2-5; 7 nucleotides line up with TRBD2. CDR1 and CDR2 from the germline V gene are SGHKS and YYEKEE (reference sequence). With 1 base clipped from V and 2 bases from J, the junction kept 8 bases outside the gene matches. The CDR3 spans 16 residues. This CDR3 is CASSLTSATGQETQYF. The DNA of the CDR3 is TGTGCCAGCAGCTTGACTAGCGCCACGGGGCAAGAGACCCAGTACTTC.

This clonotype was seen more than once but under ten times. Germline is not matched at one junction end, which may reflect a read error. V is TRBV7-6 and J is TRBJ2-3, with TRBD1 identical over 8 bases. Germline loops: CDR1 SGHVS, CDR2 FNYEAQ. This CDR3 is 15 amino acids long. The CDR3 coding sequence is TGCGCCAGCAGCTTGGGGACAGGAAACACAGATACGCAGTATTTT. Protein sequence: CASSLGTGNTDTQYF. Full variable domain (rest looked up from reference TRBV7-6 and TRBJ2-3): GAGVSQSPRYKVTKRGQDVALRCDPISGHVSLYWYRQALGQGPEFLTYFNYEAQQDKSGLPNDRFSAERPEGSISTLTIQRTEQRDSAMYRCASSLGTGNTDTQYFGPGTRLTVL.

This clonotype was found many times. The rearrangement uses TRBV6-5 and TRBJ2-3, with 8 bases aligning to TRBD2. The germline V gene has CDR1 MNHEY and CDR2 SVGAGI. The CDR3 consists of 17 residues. V shed 5 bases, J shed 1 base, and the junction held 11 bases outside the gene matches. Here the CDR3 reads CASSRPLGAGGTDTQYF. The CDR3, as DNA: TGTGCCAGCAGTCGTCCCCTGGGAGCGGGGGGCACAGATACGCAGTATTTT.

This clonotype was counted many times. V usage is TRBV4-1 and J usage is TRBJ2-1, with 8 positions matching TRBD2. Trimming cost V 4 bases and J 5 bases; bases outside gene matches: 7. CDR3 length equals 15 residues. The germline CDR1 and CDR2 sequences are MGHRA and YSYEKL. For the CDR3, the DNA is TGCGCCAGCAGCCCATTCGGGGGGGCCGACAATGAGCAGTTCTTC. This sequence encodes CASSPFGGADNEQFF.

This chain uses TRBV9 with TRBJ1-1; D remains ambiguous. The CDR3 loop spans 14 amino acids. The germline gives CDR1 SGDLS, CDR2 YYNGEE. Trimming cost V 3 bases and J 7 bases, with 16 bases left between them. CDR3 amino acids: CASSAPVRDDEAFF. The CDR3 DNA is TGTGCCAGCAGCGCCCCCGTTAGGGATGATGAAGCTTTCTTT.

V usage is TRBV5-5 and J usage is TRBJ1-5; D uncertain. Germline lookup yields CDR1 SGHKS and CDR2 YYEKEE (reference sequence). The CDR3 contains 14 residues. Trimming left V 0 bases short and J 0 bases short, with 4 bases between. The DNA of the CDR3 is TGTGCCAGCAGCTTGGAGTTTAGCAATCAGCCCCAGCATTTT. It encodes CASSLEFSNQPQHF.

The chain links TRBV7-2 to TRBJ1-5; D may be TRBD1 (6 bases). The CDR3 length is 15 residues. Trimming cost V 5 bases and J 7 bases, with 18 bases left between them. Germline loops: CDR1 SGHTA, CDR2 FQGNSA. The CDR3 DNA sequence: TGTGCCAGCAGCCAATACCAGGGGAAGGAGCAGCCCCAGCATTTT. Amino acids: CASSQYQGKEQPQHF.

The chain has TRBV9 and TRBJ1-2; TRBD1 might be the D (6 bases). Trimming removed 0 bases from V and 3 bases from J, with 21 bases in between. CDR3 length equals 18 residues. Germline V gene lookup returns CDR1 SGDLS and CDR2 YYNGEE. CDR3 nucleotide sequence: TGTGCCAGCAGCGTAGACTTAAATTATCAACAGGGACACTATGGCTACACCTTC. This sequence encodes CASSVDLNYQQGHYGYTF.

This clonotype has more than one count but fewer than ten. The rearrangement links TRBV12-3 or TRBV12-4 to TRBJ1-2; D uncertain. There are 13 residues in the CDR3. V was trimmed by 6 bases and J by 0 bases, leaving 8 bases between them. CDR3 residues: CASSFGPNYGYTF. The CDR3 DNA sequence: TGTGCCAGCAGCTTCGGTCCTAACTATGGCTACACCTTC.